Listed below are T cell receptor beta chains from one sample, sequenced in a study of CD8 T cells in ankylosing spondylitis. TCRdb re-analysed the 5' RACE reads in MiXCR, keeping a single row per CDR3 protein. This repertoire shows roughly 90,000 distinct CDR3 sequences, roughly 10% found once; its top ten account for more than 30%. The sample consisted of blood, either unsorted or a sorted T cell fraction (not recorded which). Source of these receptors: a male donor with ankylosing spondylitis. The CDR3 runs from the conserved cysteine through the conserved F or W. Fields, in order: V gene, clone size, J gene, D gene, CDR3 protein, CDR3 DNA. The D gene is left open where the match is weak. Clone size appears in some rows only: once, few, many, or a class for an expanded clone.

TRBV29-1	many	TRBJ2-1	TRBD2	CSVEDVTSGPLGNEQFF	TGCAGCGTTGAAGATGTCACTAGCGGGCCCTTAGGCAATGAGCAGTTCTTC
TRBV7-8	few	TRBJ1-2	NA	CASSLARNYGYTF	TGTGCCAGCAGCTTAGCGAGGAATTATGGCTACACCTTC
TRBV29-1	few	TRBJ2-6	NA	CSVEVGGSGANVLTF	TGCAGCGTTGAAGTTGGGGGCTCTGGGGCCAACGTCCTGACTTTC
TRBV10-2	NA	TRBJ2-2	TRBD2	CASIELAGENTGELFF	TGCGCCAGCATAGAACTAGCGGGAGAGAACACCGGGGAGCTGTTTTTT
TRBV4-2	many	TRBJ2-7	NA	CASSQEDRSSYEQYF	TGTGCCAGCAGCCAAGAGGACCGATCCTCCTACGAGCAGTACTTC
TRBV5-1	few	TRBJ2-2	NA	CASSLGGGLNTGELFF	TGCGCCAGCAGCTTAGGAGGGGGGTTGAACACCGGGGAGCTGTTTTTT
TRBV29-1	many	TRBJ2-4	NA	CSVEDPAPVAKNIQYF	TGCAGCGTTGAAGACCCAGCGCCCGTAGCCAAAAACATTCAGTACTTC
TRBV12-3/TRBV12-4	many	TRBJ2-3	TRBD2	CASSPPGLAESGTQYF	TGTGCCAGCAGTCCGCCGGGACTAGCGGAGTCAGGTACGCAGTATTTT
TRBV5-5	few	TRBJ2-7	NA	CASSLEDIGSYEQYF	TGTGCCAGCAGCCTAGAGGATATCGGCTCCTACGAGCAGTACTTC
TRBV29-1	many	TRBJ2-1	NA	CSVEDRYNEQFF	TGCAGCGTTGAAGATAGGTACAATGAGCAGTTCTTC
TRBV29-1	many	TRBJ2-7	NA	CSVEYSYEQYF	TGCAGCGTTGAATACTCCTACGAGCAGTACTTC
TRBV7-2	NA	TRBJ2-1	NA	CASLRAYEQFF	TGTGCCAGCCTGCGGGCCTATGAGCAGTTCTTC
TRBV24-1	few	TRBJ2-2	NA	CATSFAPGELFF	TGTGCCACCAGCTTTGCACCCGGGGAGCTGTTTTTT